Shown below are 15 T cell receptor beta chains from a single sample sequenced in a study of cytomegalovirus exposure and HLA in healthy donors. PCR used 60 Vbeta primers and 13 Jbeta primers. Data came from immunoSEQ multiplex PCR; TCRdb stores just in-frame clones and leaves some out. The sample carries 150,000 to 180,000 clones, 65% to 85% recorded once. Sequenced input: PBMCs. Receptors were obtained from a woman aged 40 to 50 in good health and CMV-seropositive.

The chain uses TRBV6-5 and TRBJ2-2; possible D gene TRBD1, 5 bases. From germline, CDR1 is MNHEY and CDR2 SVGAGI. Trimming took 2 bases from V and 4 from J, leaving 8 bases between them. This CDR3 region has 14 residues. CDR3 region: CASSYPDSTGELFF. Here the CDR3 DNA reads TGTGCCAGCAGTTACCCAGACAGCACCGGGGAGCTGTTTTTT.

The chain employs TRBV27 and TRBJ1-2; a possible D gene is TRBD1 (5 bases). V was trimmed by 5 bases and J by 1 base, leaving 14 bases between them. The CDR3 is 15 residues long. Germline CDR1 and CDR2: MNHEY and SMNVEV (reference sequence). The CDR3 reads CASSPQVGLNYGYTF. The CDR3 nucleotides read TGTGCCAGCAGTCCACAAGTGGGGCTTAACTATGGCTACACCTTC.

Comments on this clone: Other nucleotide sequences in the sample specify the same CDR3. The genes are TRBV29-1 and TRBJ1-2; 11 positions match TRBD1. Losses at the gene ends were 3 bases for V and 3 bases for J; bases not matched to a gene: 9. Germline lookup yields CDR1 SQVTM and CDR2 ANQGSEA. CDR3 size: 16 residues. The CDR3 spells CSVEGNRDRGYYGYTF. The CDR3 bases are TGCAGCGTTGAGGGGAACAGGGACAGGGGGTACTATGGCTACACCTTC. Supplemented by reference TRBV29-1 and TRBJ1-2, the full variable domain reads SAVISQKPSRDICQRGTSLTIQCQVDSQVTMMFWYRQQPGQSLTLIATANQGSEATYESGFVIDKFPISRPNLTFSTLTVSNMSPEDSSIYLCSVEGNRDRGYYGYTFGSGTRLTVV.

The V gene is TRBV30, the J gene TRBJ1-1; 7 bases agree with TRBD1. The CDR3 has 12 residues. Per germline, CDR1 GTSNPN and CDR2 SVGIG (reference sequence). The ends lost 5 bases at V and 1 base at J; junction bases unmatched: 1. CDR3: CAWGTANTEAFF. The CDR3 nucleotides read TGTGCCTGGGGGACAGCGAACACTGAAGCTTTCTTT.

This clone was detected once. This chain uses TRBV28 with TRBJ1-4; TRBD1 matches 7 bases. The CDR3 loop spans 15 amino acids. Trimming took 3 bases from V and 3 from J; bases not matched to a gene: 4. The germline gives CDR1 MDHEN, CDR2 SYDVKM. The chain's CDR3 is CASSLVGTANEKLFF. The CDR3, as DNA: TGTGCCAGCAGTTTGGTGGGGACAGCTAATGAAAAACTGTTTTTT.

The J gene is TRBJ2-1, the V gene TRBV4-1, with D unclear. Germline CDR1 MGHRA, CDR2 YSYEKL. The V end lost 4 bases, the J end lost 2 bases, and 15 bases lay between the germline ends. The CDR3 is 16 amino acids. CDR3 loop: CASSPVAALPYNEQFF. The DNA of the CDR3 is TGCGCCAGCAGCCCCGTGGCTGCCCTGCCCTACAATGAGCAGTTCTTC.

This clone was observed a handful of times. The chain carries TRBV29-1 and TRBJ2-5; D might be TRBD1 (5 bases). Trimming stripped 6 bases from V and 7 bases from J, with 15 bases between. The CDR3 consists of 12 residues. Per germline, CDR1 SQVTM and CDR2 ANQGSEA. CDR3 nucleotide sequence: TGCAGCGTCGCAAATCATCAGGGGACCCAGTACTTC. Its translation: CSVANHQGTQYF.

This chain uses TRBV10-3 with TRBJ1-3; 8 bases agree with TRBD1. The germline gives CDR1 ENHRY, CDR2 SYGVKD. CDR3 size: 16 residues. V gave up 3 bases and J gave up 3 bases; unmatched junction bases: 7. The CDR3 coding sequence is TGTGCCATCAGTGATAACCAGGGGGCCGTTGGAAACACCATATATTTT. Amino acids: CAISDNQGAVGNTIYF.

The chain links TRBV6-5 to TRBJ2-1; the D gene is possibly TRBD2 (6 bases). Germline CDR1 reads MNHEY; CDR2 reads SVGAGI. The CDR3 has 14 residues. V was cut by 7 bases and J by 3 bases, with 13 bases left in between. The CDR3 sequence: CASTERAFYNEQFF. CDR3 bases: TGTGCCAGCACAGAGCGGGCCTTCTACAATGAGCAGTTCTTC.

V is TRBV6-1 and J is TRBJ2-3, with 8 positions matching TRBD2. Trimming took 4 bases from V and 6 from J; bases not matched to a gene: 6. Germline V gene data show CDR1 as MNHNS and CDR2 as SASEGT. This CDR3 comprises 14 residues. The CDR3 loop is CASSGRLAYDTQYF. The CDR3 nucleotides are TGTGCCAGCAGTGGTCGACTAGCGTATGATACGCAGTATTTT.

This clone has only one observation. J is TRBJ2-1 and V is TRBV6-6; possibly TRBD1 for D (7 bases). CDR3 length equals 14 residues. Looked up from germline, CDR1 is MNHNY and CDR2 is SVGAGI (reference sequence). Trimming left V 8 bases short and J 8 bases short, with 19 bases between. The CDR3 DNA sequence: TGTGCCAGCTCCCCAGGGGGGCGCGTCGATGAGCAGTTCTTC. This translates into CASSPGGRVDEQFF.

This chain connects TRBV4-1 to TRBJ2-7; 9 positions match TRBD2. The CDR3 length is 13 residues. CDR1 is MGHRA, CDR2 YSYEKL, per germline. V dropped 1 base and J dropped 12; count of bases not matched to a gene: 7. The CDR3 reads CASSQGGTSLLYF. The CDR3 DNA is TGCGCCAGCAGCCAAGGGGGGACTAGCTTGTTGTACTTC.

This chain connects TRBV18 to TRBJ2-3, with 11 bases lining up with TRBD2. With 4 bases clipped from V and 6 bases from J, the junction kept 6 bases outside the gene matches. The CDR3 extends over 15 amino acids. The germline CDR1 and CDR2 sequences are KGHSH and LQKENI. In DNA form, the CDR3 reads TGTGCCAGCTCACTTGGAACTAGCGGGAGTGATACGCAGTATTTT. Translating gives CASSLGTSGSDTQYF.

This sequence joins TRBV19 and TRBJ2-1; 8 bases match TRBD2. CDR1 is LNHDA and CDR2 is SQIVND in the germline V gene (reference sequence). The CDR3 runs 16 residues. The V gene end was trimmed by 0 bases and the J gene end by 4 bases; junction bases not matched to a gene: 5. This CDR3 reads CASSIEGAGGYNEQFF. The DNA of the CDR3 is TGTGCCAGTAGTATAGAAGGGGCGGGAGGATACAATGAGCAGTTCTTC.

This clone was recorded only once. The chain has TRBV19 and TRBJ1-5; TRBD1 aligns across 8 bases. The ends lost 3 bases at V and 7 bases at J; junction bases unmatched: 8. CDR3 length: 15 amino acids. Per the germline V gene, CDR1 is LNHDA and CDR2 is SQIVND (reference sequence). This chain's CDR3 is CASSIVGDRMQPQHF. DNA for the CDR3: TGTGCCAGTAGTATTGTAGGGGACAGGATGCAGCCCCAGCATTTT. The full variable domain, rest sourced from reference TRBV19 and TRBJ1-5, is DGGITQSPKYLFRKEGQNVTLSCEQNLNHDAMYWYRQDPGQGLRLIYYSQIVNDFQKGDIAEGYSVSREKKESFPLTVTSAQKNPTAFYLCASSIVGDRMQPQHFGDGTRLSIL.